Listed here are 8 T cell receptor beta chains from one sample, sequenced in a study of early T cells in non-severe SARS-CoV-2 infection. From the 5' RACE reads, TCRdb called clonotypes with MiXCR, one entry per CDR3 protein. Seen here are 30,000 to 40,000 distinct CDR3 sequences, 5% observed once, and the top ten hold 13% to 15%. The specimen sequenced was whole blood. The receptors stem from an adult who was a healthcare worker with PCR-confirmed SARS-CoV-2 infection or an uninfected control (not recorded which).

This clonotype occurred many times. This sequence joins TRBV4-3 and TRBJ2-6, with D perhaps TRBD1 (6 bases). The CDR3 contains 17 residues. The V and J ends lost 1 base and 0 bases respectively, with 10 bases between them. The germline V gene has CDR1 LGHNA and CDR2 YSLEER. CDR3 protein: CASSQGEQGSGANVLTF. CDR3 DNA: TGCGCCAGCAGCCAAGGTGAACAGGGCTCTGGGGCCAACGTCCTGACTTTC.

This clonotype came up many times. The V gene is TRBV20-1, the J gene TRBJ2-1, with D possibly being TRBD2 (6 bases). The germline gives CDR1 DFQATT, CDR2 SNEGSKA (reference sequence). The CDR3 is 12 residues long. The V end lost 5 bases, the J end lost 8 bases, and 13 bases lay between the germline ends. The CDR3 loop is CSAPRLDDEQFF. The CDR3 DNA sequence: TGCAGTGCTCCGAGACTAGACGATGAGCAGTTCTTC.

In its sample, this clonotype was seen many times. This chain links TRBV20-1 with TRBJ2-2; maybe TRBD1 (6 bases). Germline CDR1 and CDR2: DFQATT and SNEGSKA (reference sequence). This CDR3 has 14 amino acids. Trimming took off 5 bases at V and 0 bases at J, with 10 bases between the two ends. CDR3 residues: CSARDKPNTGELFF. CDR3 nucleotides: TGCAGTGCTCGGGACAAGCCGAACACCGGGGAGCTGTTTTTT.

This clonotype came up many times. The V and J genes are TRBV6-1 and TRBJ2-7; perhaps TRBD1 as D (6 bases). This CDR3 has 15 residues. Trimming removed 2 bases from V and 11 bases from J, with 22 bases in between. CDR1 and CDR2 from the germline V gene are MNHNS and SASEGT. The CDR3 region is CASSEIPGAPRVEYF. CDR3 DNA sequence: TGTGCCAGCAGTGAAATACCAGGGGCGCCACGCGTGGAGTACTTC.

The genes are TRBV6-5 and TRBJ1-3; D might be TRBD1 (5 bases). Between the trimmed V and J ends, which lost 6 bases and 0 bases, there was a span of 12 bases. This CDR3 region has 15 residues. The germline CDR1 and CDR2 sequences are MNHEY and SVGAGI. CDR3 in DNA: TGTGCCAGCAGCCCGGTGAGGGGCTCTGGAAACACCATATATTTT. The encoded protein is CASSPVRGSGNTIYF.

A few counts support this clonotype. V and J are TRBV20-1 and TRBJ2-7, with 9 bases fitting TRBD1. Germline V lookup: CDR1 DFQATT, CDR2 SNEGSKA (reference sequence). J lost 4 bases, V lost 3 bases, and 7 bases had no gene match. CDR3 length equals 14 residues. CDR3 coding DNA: TGCAGTGCTAGCCTCACAGGGGGCGCGTACGAGCAGTACTTC. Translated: CSASLTGGAYEQYF.

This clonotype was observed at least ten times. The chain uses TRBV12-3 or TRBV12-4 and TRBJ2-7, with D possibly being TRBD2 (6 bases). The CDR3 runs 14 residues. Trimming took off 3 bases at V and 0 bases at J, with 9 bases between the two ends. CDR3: CASSFGGASYEQYF. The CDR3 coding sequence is TGTGCCAGCAGTTTCGGGGGAGCCTCCTACGAGCAGTACTTC.

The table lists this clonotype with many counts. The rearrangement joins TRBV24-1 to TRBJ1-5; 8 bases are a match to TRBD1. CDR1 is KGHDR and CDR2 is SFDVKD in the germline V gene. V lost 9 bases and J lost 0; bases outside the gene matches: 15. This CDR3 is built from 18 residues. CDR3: CATRTGKGINYSNQPQHF. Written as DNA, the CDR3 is TGTGCCACCCGGACAGGGAAAGGAATAAATTATAGCAATCAGCCCCAGCATTTT.